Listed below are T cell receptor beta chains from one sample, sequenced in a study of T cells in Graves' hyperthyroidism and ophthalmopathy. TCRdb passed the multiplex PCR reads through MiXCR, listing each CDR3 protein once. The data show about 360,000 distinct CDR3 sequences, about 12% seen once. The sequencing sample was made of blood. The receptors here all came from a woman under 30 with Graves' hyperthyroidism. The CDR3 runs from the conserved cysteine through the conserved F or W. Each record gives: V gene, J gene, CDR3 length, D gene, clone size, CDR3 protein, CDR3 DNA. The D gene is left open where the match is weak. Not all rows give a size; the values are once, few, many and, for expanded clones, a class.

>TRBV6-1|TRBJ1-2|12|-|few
CLILGGQHGYTF
TGTCTCATCCTGGGGGGGCAGCATGGCTACACCTTC
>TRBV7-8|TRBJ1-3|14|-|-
CASSMVDSGNTIYF
TGTGCCAGCAGCATGGTTGACTCTGGAAACACCATATATTTT
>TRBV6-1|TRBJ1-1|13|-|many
CASRTLQNTEAFF
TGTGCCAGCAGGACCCTACAGAACACTGAAGCTTTCTTT
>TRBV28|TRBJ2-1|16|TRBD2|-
CASSLHSGGSYNEQFF
TGTGCCAGCAGTTTACATAGCGGGGGATCCTACAATGAGCAGTTCTTC
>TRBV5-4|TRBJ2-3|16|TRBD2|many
CASSSKLAGITDTQYF
TGTGCCAGCAGCTCAAAACTAGCGGGGATCACAGATACGCAGTATTTT
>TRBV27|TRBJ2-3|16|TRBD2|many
CASSFFGGGPIDTQYF
TGTGCCAGCAGTTTCTTTGGGGGAGGGCCGATAGATACGCAGTATTTT
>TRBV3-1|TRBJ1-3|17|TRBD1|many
CASSQRRDSLSGNTIYF
TGTGCCAGCAGCCAACGCCGGGACAGCCTCTCTGGAAACACCATATATTTT
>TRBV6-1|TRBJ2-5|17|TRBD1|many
CASSEVFRGQGAGTQYF
TGTGCCAGCAGTGAAGTCTTTAGGGGACAGGGGGCCGGAACCCAGTACTTC
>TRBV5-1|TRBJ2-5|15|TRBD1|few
CASSWGQGVQETQYF
TGCGCCAGCAGCTGGGGACAGGGGGTTCAAGAAACCCAGTACTTC
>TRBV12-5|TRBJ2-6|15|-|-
CASGVGGPGANVLTF
TGTGCTAGTGGGGTAGGGGGGCCTGGGGCCAACGTCCTGACTTTC
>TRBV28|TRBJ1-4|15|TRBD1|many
CASSLMTGGNEKLFF
TGTGCCAGCAGTTTAATGACAGGGGGGAATGAAAAACTGTTTTTT
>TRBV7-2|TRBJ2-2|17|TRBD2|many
CASSRTGLAGGTGELFF
TGTGCCAGCAGTCGTACCGGACTAGCGGGAGGCACCGGGGAGCTGTTTTTT
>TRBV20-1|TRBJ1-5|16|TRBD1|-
CSARDRRGTDNQPQHF
TGCAGTGCTAGAGACCGACGGGGGACAGACAATCAGCCCCAGCATTTT
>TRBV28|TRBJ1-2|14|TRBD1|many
CASRVGQGAEGYTF
TGTGCCAGCAGGGTCGGACAGGGGGCAGAGGGCTACACCTTC
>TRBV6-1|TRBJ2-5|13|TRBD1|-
CASKQGGKETQYF
TGTGCCAGCAAACAGGGGGGTAAAGAGACCCAGTACTTC
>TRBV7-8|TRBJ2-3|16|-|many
CASSLARPISTDTQYF
TGTGCCAGCAGCTTAGCCAGGCCGATAAGCACAGATACGCAGTATTTT
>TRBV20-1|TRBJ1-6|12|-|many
CSAPGTNSPLHF
TGCAGTGCCCCCGGGACCAATTCACCCCTCCACTTT
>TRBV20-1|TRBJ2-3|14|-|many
CSARDLQGWNTQYF
TGCAGTGCTAGAGATTTACAGGGATGGAATACGCAGTATTTT
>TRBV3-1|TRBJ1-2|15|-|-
CASSQVAQGVSGYTF
TGTGCCAGCAGCCAAGTGGCCCAGGGTGTGAGCGGCTACACCTTC
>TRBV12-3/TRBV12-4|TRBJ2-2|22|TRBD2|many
CASINSPRGGRFGFRNTGELFF
TGTGCCAGCATCAACTCTCCCCGGGGGGGCCGGTTCGGATTTAGGAACACCGGGGAGCTGTTTTTT
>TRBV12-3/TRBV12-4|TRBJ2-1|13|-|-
CASGKRSYNEQFF
TGTGCCAGCGGAAAGCGGTCCTACAATGAGCAGTTCTTC
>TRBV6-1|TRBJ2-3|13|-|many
CASLVRGTDTQYF
TGTGCCAGCCTCGTCAGAGGCACAGATACGCAGTATTTT
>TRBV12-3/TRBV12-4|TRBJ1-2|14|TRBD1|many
CASSTYRGRKGYTF
TGTGCCAGCAGTACTTACAGGGGGCGTAAAGGCTACACCTTC
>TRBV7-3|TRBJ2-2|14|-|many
CASSDAGNTGELFF
TGTGCCAGCAGTGATGCCGGGAACACCGGGGAGCTGTTTTTT
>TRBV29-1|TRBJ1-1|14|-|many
CSVEVQPGQPEAFF
TGCAGCGTTGAGGTCCAGCCGGGCCAACCTGAAGCTTTCTTT
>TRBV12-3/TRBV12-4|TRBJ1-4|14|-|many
CASSIDGIHEKLFF
TGTGCCAGCAGTATCGACGGGATCCATGAAAAACTGTTTTTT
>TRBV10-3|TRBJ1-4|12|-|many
CAISESGEKLFF
TGTGCCATCAGTGAGTCGGGGGAAAAACTGTTTTTT
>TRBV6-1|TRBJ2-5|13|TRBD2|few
CASGGGYQETQYF
TGTGCCAGCGGGGGGGGGTACCAAGAGACCCAGTACTTC
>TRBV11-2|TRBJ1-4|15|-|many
CASSGWGDGNEKLFF
TGTGCCAGCAGCGGGTGGGGCGACGGTAATGAAAAACTGTTTTTT
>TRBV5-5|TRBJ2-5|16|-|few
CASSLDGGGARRTQYF
TGTGCCAGCAGCTTGGATGGAGGGGGGGCTAGACGGACCCAGTACTTC
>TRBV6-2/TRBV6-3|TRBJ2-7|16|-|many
CASSYSKGTRTYEQYF
TGTGCCAGCAGTTACTCGAAGGGTACCCGTACCTACGAGCAGTACTTC
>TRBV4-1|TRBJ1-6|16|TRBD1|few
CASSQDLRTGYSPRHF
TGCGCCAGCAGCCAAGATCTGAGGACAGGGTATTCACCCCGCCACTTT
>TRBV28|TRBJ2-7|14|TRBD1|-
CASSISYRGYEQYF
TGTGCCAGCAGTATAAGTTACAGGGGTTACGAGCAGTACTTC
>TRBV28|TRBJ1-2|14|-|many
CASRAGGFGYGYTF
TGTGCCAGCAGGGCTGGGGGGTTTGGCTATGGCTACACCTTC
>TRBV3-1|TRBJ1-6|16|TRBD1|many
CASSLQAGGTGSPLHF
TGTGCCAGCAGCCTCCAGGCCGGGGGGACAGGTTCACCCCTCCACTTT
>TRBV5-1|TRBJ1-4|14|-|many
CASSFPGAEEKLFF
TGCGCCAGCAGCTTTCCGGGGGCGGAAGAAAAACTGTTTTTT
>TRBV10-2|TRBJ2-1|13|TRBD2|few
CASQTGGGMVQFF
TGCGCCTCCCAAACCGGGGGGGGAATGGTGCAGTTCTTC
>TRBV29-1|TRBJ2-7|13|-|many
CSVVRAESYEQYF
TGCAGCGTTGTACGTGCCGAATCCTACGAGCAGTACTTC
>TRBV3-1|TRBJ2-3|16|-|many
CASSQAPDTRTDTQYF
TGTGCCAGCAGCCAGGCCCCGGACACACGCACAGATACGCAGTATTTT
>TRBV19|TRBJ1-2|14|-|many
CASSTTGINYGYTF
TGTGCCAGTAGTACGACAGGTATTAACTATGGCTACACCTTC
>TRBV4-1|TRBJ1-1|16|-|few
CASSQEHRHPFTEAFF
TGCGCCAGCAGCCAAGAACATCGGCATCCTTTTACTGAAGCTTTCTTT
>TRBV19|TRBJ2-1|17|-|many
CASSINPPRSVQSEQFF
TGTGCCAGTAGTATTAACCCCCCGAGATCCGTCCAAAGTGAGCAGTTCTTC
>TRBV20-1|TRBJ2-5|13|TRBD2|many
CSVPPWEGETQYF
TGCAGTGTCCCTCCCTGGGAGGGGGAGACCCAGTACTTC
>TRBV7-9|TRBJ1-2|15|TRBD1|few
CASSNLGQAIYGYTF
TGTGCCAGCAGCAATCTGGGACAGGCGATCTATGGCTACACCTTC
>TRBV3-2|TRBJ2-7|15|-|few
CASSQEGDSSYEQYF
TGTGCCAGCAGCCAAGAAGGGGACAGCTCCTACGAGCAGTACTTC
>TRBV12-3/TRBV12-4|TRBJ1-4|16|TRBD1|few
CASSLGQGGRFIGLFF
TGTGCCAGCAGTTTGGGACAGGGAGGGCGTTTTATTGGACTGTTTTTT
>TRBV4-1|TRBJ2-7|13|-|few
CASSQARDYEQYF
TGCGCCAGCAGCCAAGCCCGGGACTACGAGCAGTACTTC
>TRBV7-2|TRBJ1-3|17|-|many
CASSLAQTYSSGNTIYF
TGTGCCAGCAGCTTAGCGCAAACGTACAGCTCTGGAAACACCATATATTTT